The 27 T cell receptor beta chains reported below all come from one sample, sequenced in a study of Tregs in tolerant kidney transplant recipients. The method was immunoSEQ multiplex PCR; TCRdb's version includes in-frame clones alone and lacks a portion of them. The sample lists 100,000 to 150,000 clones, about 91% occurring once. Input material: CD4+ T cells from blood. The receptors here all came from a human donor in good health.

V and J are TRBV15 and TRBJ2-7; D is possibly TRBD1 (5 bases). The V and J ends lost 9 bases and 0 bases respectively, with 15 bases between them. This CDR3 is built from 14 residues. From germline, CDR1 is LNHNV and CDR2 YYDKDF (reference sequence). The CDR3 loop is CATTPGADSYEQYF. DNA of the CDR3: TGTGCCACGACTCCTGGGGCGGACTCCTACGAGCAGTACTTC.

This chain connects TRBV2 to TRBJ1-6; the D gene is possibly TRBD1 (6 bases). CDR1 and CDR2 from the germline V gene are SNHLY and FYNNEI. The CDR3 has 15 amino acids. V was pared by 2 bases and J by 8 bases, with 13 bases between. CDR3: CASSEKPGVYSPLHF. The DNA for the CDR3 is TGTGCCAGCAGTGAAAAGCCAGGGGTTTATTCACCCCTCCACTTT. The entire variable domain, with the rest obtained from reference TRBV2 and TRBJ1-6, is as follows: EPEVTQTPSHQVTQMGQEVILRCVPISNHLYFYWYRQILGQKVEFLVSFYNNEISEKSEIFDDQFSVERPDGSNFTLKIRSTKLEDSAMYFCASSEKPGVYSPLHFGNGTRLTVT.

The chain employs TRBV2 and TRBJ2-2; 13 nucleotides line up with TRBD2. Germline V gene data show CDR1 as SNHLY and CDR2 as FYNNEI. V lost 6 bases, J lost 0 bases, and 4 bases stayed unmatched. The CDR3 runs to 17 residues. The CDR3 loop reads CASRLTSGGSNTGELFF. The CDR3 nucleotides read TGTGCCAGCAGACTGACTAGCGGGGGGTCGAACACCGGGGAGCTGTTTTTT.

This clone was counted a single time. The chain has TRBV30 and TRBJ1-5; D may be TRBD1 (5 bases). Per germline, CDR1 GTSNPN and CDR2 SVGIG (reference sequence). The CDR3 totals 13 residues. V lost 0 bases to trimming and J lost 6 bases, with 9 bases between them. The DNA for the CDR3 is TGTGCCTGGAGTGTGGGGGGTGGTCAGCCCCAGCATTTT. Translated, it gives CAWSVGGGQPQHF.

The V call is TRBV18, the J call TRBJ2-1; possible D gene TRBD1, 7 bases. The germline V gene encodes CDR1 KGHSH and CDR2 LQKENI. V lost 6 bases and J 6 bases, leaving 18 bases between the germline ends. The CDR3 covers 15 residues. The CDR3 spells CASSQGQEGFNEQFF. The CDR3 DNA is TGTGCCAGCTCCCAAGGACAGGAGGGTTTCAATGAGCAGTTCTTC. The complete variable domain, with remaining parts taken from reference TRBV18 and TRBJ2-1, reads NAGVMQNPRHLVRRRGQEARLRCSPMKGHSHVYWYRQLPEEGLKFMVYLQKENIIDESGMPKERFSAEFPKEGPSILRIQQVVRGDSAAYFCASSQGQEGFNEQFFGPGTRLTVL.

DNA of the CDR3: TGCGCCAGCACTTCGGGAGGGGAGACAGATACGCAGTATTTT. Its translation is CASTSGGETDTQYF. The chain is built from TRBV5-1 and TRBJ2-3, with 8 bases aligning to TRBD2. This CDR3 is built from 14 residues. Unmatched junction bases numbered 6, after V lost 6 bases and J lost 3 bases. Germline CDR1 and CDR2: SGHRS and YFSETQ.

The chain recombines TRBV6-1 with TRBJ2-5; D uncertain. CDR3 length: 12 amino acids. With 0 bases removed from V and 7 bases from J, the gap between germline ends came to 6 bases. The germline V gene encodes CDR1 MNHNS and CDR2 SASEGT. The CDR3 DNA reads as TGTGCCAGCAGTGAAGCGTGGGGGACCCAGTACTTC. It encodes CASSEAWGTQYF.

The rearrangement links TRBV7-7 to TRBJ2-1; a weak D match, TRBD1 (6 bases). This CDR3 spans 13 amino acids. Germline CDR1 reads SSHAT; CDR2 reads FNYEAQ (reference sequence). Trimming stripped 5 bases from V and 5 bases from J, with 10 bases between. CDR3 coding DNA: TGTGCCAGCAGCCAGGACAGAGACAATGAGCAGTTCTTC. It codes for CASSQDRDNEQFF.

The chain recombines TRBV6-6 with TRBJ2-7; D unresolved. With 5 bases removed from V and 6 bases from J, the gap between germline ends came to 14 bases. The germline gives CDR1 MNHNY, CDR2 SVGAGI (reference sequence). The CDR3 length is 13 residues. CDR3 region: CASSPLGPGEQYF. The CDR3 nucleotides read TGTGCCAGCAGTCCCTTAGGCCCGGGCGAGCAGTACTTC.

This chain's CDR3 is CASSPMGQGDNEQFF. The CDR3 DNA reads as TGTGCCAGCTCACCTATGGGACAGGGGGACAATGAGCAGTTCTTC. The V and J genes are TRBV18 and TRBJ2-1; 11 bases are shared with TRBD1. The CDR3 spans 15 residues. Per germline, CDR1 KGHSH and CDR2 LQKENI. The ends lost 3 bases at V and 5 bases at J; junction bases unmatched: 3.

The chain uses TRBV6-1 and TRBJ1-1; 7 nucleotides match TRBD1. The V segment lost 6 bases and the J segment 3 bases; nucleotides outside the gene matches: 1. This CDR3 has 12 residues. Per the germline V gene, CDR1 is MNHNS and CDR2 is SASEGT. The CDR3 DNA follows: TGTGCCAGCAGGGGACAGTACACTGAAGCTTTCTTT. Amino acids: CASRGQYTEAFF.

The chain carries TRBV30 and TRBJ2-7; D ambiguous. V was trimmed by 2 bases and J by 5 bases, leaving 7 bases between them. This CDR3 has 11 residues. CDR1 is GTSNPN and CDR2 is SVGIG in the germline V gene (reference sequence). The CDR3 coding sequence is TGTGCCTGGAGTACGCAGGACGAGCAGTACTTC. Its protein is CAWSTQDEQYF.

The rearrangement links TRBV2 to TRBJ1-6, with unresolved D. CDR1 is SNHLY, CDR2 FYNNEI, per germline. Trimming took 2 bases from V and 8 from J, leaving 10 bases between them. The CDR3 contains 14 residues. The CDR3 sequence is CASSENRLYSPLHF. CDR3 coding DNA: TGTGCCAGCAGTGAAAACAGACTCTATTCACCCCTCCACTTT.

The V and J genes are TRBV7-9 and TRBJ2-5, with TRBD2 matching over 8 bases. Trimming removed 3 bases from V and 3 bases from J; junction bases left unmatched: 6. Germline assignment: CDR1 SEHNR and CDR2 FQNEAQ (reference sequence). The CDR3 contains 15 residues. The CDR3 loop is CASSFPGLEEETQYF. The CDR3 DNA reads TGTGCCAGCAGCTTTCCGGGACTAGAAGAAGAGACCCAGTACTTC. Supplemented by reference TRBV7-9 and TRBJ2-5, the full variable domain reads DTGVSQNPRHKITKRGQNVTFRCDPISEHNRLYWYRQTLGQGPEFLTYFQNEAQLEKSRLLSDRFSAERPKGSFSTLEIQRTEQGDSAMYLCASSFPGLEEETQYFGPGTRLLVL.

The V and J genes are TRBV7-9 and TRBJ2-1, with 10 bases that match TRBD2. The CDR3 totals 16 residues. From germline, CDR1 is SEHNR and CDR2 FQNEAQ (reference sequence). V lost 3 bases, J lost 6 bases, and 8 bases stayed unmatched. The CDR3 protein is CASSFLRASGSNEQFF. The CDR3 bases are TGTGCCAGCAGCTTCCTTAGGGCTAGCGGGAGCAATGAGCAGTTCTTC.

J is TRBJ1-3 and V is TRBV12-2; TRBD1, the table's D call, lacks a check against the DNA. TRBV12-2 is termed a pseudogene. CDR3 length equals 20 residues. In DNA, the CDR3 is TGTGCAAGTCGCTTAAAGGGGGACAGGGCAGGGGAACTCTTTGGAAACACCATATATTTT. Residues: CASRLKGDRAGELFGNTIYF.

The chain is built from TRBV10-3 and TRBJ2-3, with 7 bases matching TRBD1. V shed 10 bases, J shed 2 bases, and the junction held 9 bases outside the gene matches. CDR1 is ENHRY, CDR2 SYGVKD, per germline. There are 14 residues in the CDR3. The CDR3 spells CATRDSGSTDTQYF. DNA of the CDR3: TGTGCCACCCGGGACAGTGGATCCACAGATACGCAGTATTTT.

This clone was observed once. The chain combines TRBV11-2 with TRBJ1-2, with 7 bases fitting TRBD1. This CDR3 is built from 14 residues. V shed 4 bases and J 4 bases; nucleotides not matched to a gene: 6. Germline assignment: CDR1 SGHAT and CDR2 FQNNGV. In nucleotides, the CDR3 is TGTGCCAGCAGCTCCAAGGGACAGTTCTATGGCTACACCTTC. It specifies CASSSKGQFYGYTF.

This rearrangement joins TRBV7-9 to TRBJ1-4; D is unresolved. CDR1 is SEHNR and CDR2 is FQNEAQ in the germline V gene (reference sequence). The CDR3 consists of 19 residues. The V end lost 5 bases, the J end lost 2 bases, and 24 bases lay between the germline ends. Here the CDR3 reads CASSPANPLPTTTNEKLFF. CDR3 coding DNA: TGTGCCAGCAGCCCCGCGAATCCCCTGCCGACAACGACTAATGAAAAACTGTTTTTT.

The chain uses TRBV2 and TRBJ2-3, with TRBD1 matching over 12 bases. CDR3 size: 15 residues. The germline V gene has CDR1 SNHLY and CDR2 FYNNEI. The V segment lost 6 bases and the J segment 6 bases; nucleotides outside the gene matches: 7. The CDR3 DNA reads TGTGCCAGCAGGGGGGGACAGGGGGCATGGGATACGCAGTATTTT. Encoded protein: CASRGGQGAWDTQYF.

The rearrangement links TRBV7-2 to TRBJ1-1; no firm D call. Trimming removed 1 base from V and 5 bases from J, with 11 bases in between. The CDR3 runs to 14 residues. The V gene's germline CDR1 is SGHTA and CDR2 FQGNSA. CDR3 sequence reads: CASSLGPRRTEAFF. The CDR3, as DNA: TGTGCCAGCAGCTTAGGGCCACGGAGGACTGAAGCTTTCTTT.

This clone was seen more than once but under ten times. The chain employs TRBV7-3 and TRBJ1-2; TRBD1 matches at 9 bases. CDR1 and CDR2 (germline): SGHTA, FQGTGA. CDR3 length equals 14 residues. V lost 5 bases to trimming and J lost 7 bases; unmatched junction nucleotides: 8. The CDR3 nucleotides are TGTGCCAGCAGCCCCGGGGACAGGGTCTCTGGCTACACCTTC. Translating gives CASSPGDRVSGYTF.

V usage is TRBV7-2 and J usage is TRBJ2-5, with D unclear. V lost 2 bases to trimming and J lost 5 bases, with 12 bases between them. This CDR3 comprises 14 residues. CDR1 and CDR2 from the germline V gene are SGHTA and FQGNSA. The CDR3 loop reads CASSLNKGRETQYF. The CDR3 region has the DNA TGTGCCAGCAGCTTAAACAAAGGGCGGGAGACCCAGTACTTC.

The rearrangement uses TRBV7-2 and TRBJ2-7; TRBD2 matches 12 bases. The V and J ends lost 2 bases and 3 bases, in that order; junction bases with no gene match: 2. CDR3 length equals 15 residues. Germline loops: CDR1 SGHTA, CDR2 FQGNSA. CDR3 in amino acids: CASSLRTSGVYEQYF. CDR3 DNA sequence: TGTGCCAGCAGCTTAAGGACTAGCGGGGTCTACGAGCAGTACTTC.

The gene calls are TRBV29-1 and TRBJ2-1; 7 bases are a match to TRBD2. The CDR3 totals 13 residues. Germline CDR1 is SQVTM and CDR2 is ANQGSEA. V shed 5 bases, J shed 7 bases, and the junction held 8 bases outside the gene matches. CDR3 in DNA: TGCAGCGTTAGGAAGCGGGAAGGTAATGAGCAGTTCTTC. Its translation is CSVRKREGNEQFF.

The V call is TRBV25-1, the J call TRBJ2-7; D call uncertain. Germline CDR1 and CDR2: MGHDK and SYGVNS. The CDR3 is made up of 13 amino acids. Trimming cost V 3 bases and J 6 bases, with 12 bases left between them. This CDR3 reads CASSEGFVGEQYF. The CDR3, as DNA: TGTGCCAGCAGTGAGGGGTTCGTTGGCGAGCAGTACTTC.

The chain links TRBV18 to TRBJ1-1; a possible D gene is TRBD1 (5 bases). Trimming stripped 2 bases from V and 0 bases from J, with 16 bases between. This CDR3 spans 17 amino acids. CDR1 KGHSH and CDR2 LQKENI come from the germline V gene. CDR3 loop: CASSPVEKGTMNTEAFF. The CDR3 nucleotides read TGTGCCAGCTCACCAGTCGAGAAAGGGACTATGAACACTGAAGCTTTCTTT.